This T cell receptor beta chain was documented in a study of technical replicates of blood from a few donors. Germline values: CDR1 SEHNR, CDR2 FQNEAQ (reference sequence). V lost 5 bases and J 10 bases, leaving 11 bases between the germline ends. This CDR3 region has 12 residues. Sequencing was performed with immunoSEQ multiplex PCR; in TCRdb, only in-frame clones are kept and a portion is missing. The data contain approximately 70,000 clones, approximately 89% of them singletons. This clone occurred once. The J gene is TRBJ1-4, the V gene TRBV7-9; maybe TRBD1 (6 bases). The receptor's source is a human donor in good health. Some clones in this sample may be carry-over from other donors' samples. Sequencing was performed on PBMCs. This chain's CDR3 is CASSLGTRKLFF. CDR3 DNA: TGTGCCAGCAGCCTTGGGACAAGAAAACTGTTTTTT.